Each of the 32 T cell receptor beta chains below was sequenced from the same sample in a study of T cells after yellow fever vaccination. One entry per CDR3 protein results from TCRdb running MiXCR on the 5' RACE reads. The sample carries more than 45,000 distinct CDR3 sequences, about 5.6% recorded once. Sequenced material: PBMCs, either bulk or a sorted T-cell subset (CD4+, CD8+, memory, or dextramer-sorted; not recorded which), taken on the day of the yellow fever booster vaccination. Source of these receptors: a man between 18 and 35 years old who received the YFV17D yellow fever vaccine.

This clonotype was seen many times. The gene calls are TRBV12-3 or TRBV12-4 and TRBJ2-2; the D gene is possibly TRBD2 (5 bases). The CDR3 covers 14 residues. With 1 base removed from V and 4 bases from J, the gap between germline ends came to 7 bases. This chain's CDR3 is CASSLGGSTGELFF. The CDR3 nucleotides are TGTGCCAGCAGTTTAGGAGGGAGCACCGGGGAGCTGTTTTTT.

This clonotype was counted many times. CDR3 nucleotide sequence: TGCGCCAGCAGCTTGTTCGGCGGGAACACTGAAGCTTTCTTT. It specifies CASSLFGGNTEAFF. V and J are TRBV5-1 and TRBJ1-1; no definite D call. Trimming took off 1 base at V and 1 base at J, with 8 bases between the two ends. CDR3 length: 14 amino acids. CDR1 SGHRS and CDR2 YFSETQ come from the germline V gene.

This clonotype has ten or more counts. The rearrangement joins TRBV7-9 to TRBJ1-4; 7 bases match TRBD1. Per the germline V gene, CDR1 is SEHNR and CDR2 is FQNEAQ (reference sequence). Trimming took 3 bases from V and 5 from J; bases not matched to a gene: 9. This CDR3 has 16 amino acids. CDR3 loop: CASSFLRTGYNEKLFF. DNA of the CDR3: TGTGCCAGCAGCTTTCTTAGGACAGGCTACAATGAAAAACTGTTTTTT.

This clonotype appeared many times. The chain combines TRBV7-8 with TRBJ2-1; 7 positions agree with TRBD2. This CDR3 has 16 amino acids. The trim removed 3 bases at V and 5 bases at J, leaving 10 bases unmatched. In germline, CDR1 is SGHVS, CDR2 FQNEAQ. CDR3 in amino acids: CASSFLGRGSDNEQFF. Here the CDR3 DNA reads TGTGCCAGCAGCTTTCTAGGGCGGGGGTCCGACAATGAGCAGTTCTTC. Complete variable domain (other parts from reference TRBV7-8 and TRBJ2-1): GAGVSQSPRYKVAKRGQDVALRCDPISGHVSLFWYQQALGQGPEFLTYFQNEAQLDKSGLPSDRFFAERPEGSVSTLKIQRTQQEDSAVYLCASSFLGRGSDNEQFFGPGTRLTVL.

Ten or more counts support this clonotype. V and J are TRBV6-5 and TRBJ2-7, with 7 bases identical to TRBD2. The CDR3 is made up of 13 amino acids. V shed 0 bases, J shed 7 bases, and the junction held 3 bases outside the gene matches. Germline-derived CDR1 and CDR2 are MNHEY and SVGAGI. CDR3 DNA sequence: TGTGCCAGCAGTTACTCGACGGGAGGTGAGCAGTACGTC. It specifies CASSYSTGGEQYV.

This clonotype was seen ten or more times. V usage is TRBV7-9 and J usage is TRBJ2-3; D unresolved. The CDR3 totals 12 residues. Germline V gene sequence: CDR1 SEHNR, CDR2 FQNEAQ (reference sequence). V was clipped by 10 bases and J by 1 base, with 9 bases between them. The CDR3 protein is CATELGTDTQYF. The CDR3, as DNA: TGTGCCACCGAATTAGGCACAGATACGCAGTATTTT.

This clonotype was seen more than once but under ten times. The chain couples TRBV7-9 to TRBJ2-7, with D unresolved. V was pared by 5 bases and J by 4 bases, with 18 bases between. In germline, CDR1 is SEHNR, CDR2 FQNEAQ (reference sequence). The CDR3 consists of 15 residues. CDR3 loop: CASSLTTNPVYEQYF. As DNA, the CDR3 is TGTGCCAGCAGCCTGACCACAAATCCCGTGTACGAGCAGTACTTC.

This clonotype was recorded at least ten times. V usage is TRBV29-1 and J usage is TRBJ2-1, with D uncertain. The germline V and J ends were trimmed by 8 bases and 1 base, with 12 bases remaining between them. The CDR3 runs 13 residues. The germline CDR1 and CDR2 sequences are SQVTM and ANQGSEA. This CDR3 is CSILVPSYNEQFF. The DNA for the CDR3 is TGCAGCATTCTAGTTCCGTCCTACAATGAGCAGTTCTTC.

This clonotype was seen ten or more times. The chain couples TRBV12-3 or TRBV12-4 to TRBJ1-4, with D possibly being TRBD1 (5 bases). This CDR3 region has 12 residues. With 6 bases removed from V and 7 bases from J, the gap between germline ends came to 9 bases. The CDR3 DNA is TGTGCCAGCAGCCCAGGGCTTGAAAAACTGTTTTTT. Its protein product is CASSPGLEKLFF.

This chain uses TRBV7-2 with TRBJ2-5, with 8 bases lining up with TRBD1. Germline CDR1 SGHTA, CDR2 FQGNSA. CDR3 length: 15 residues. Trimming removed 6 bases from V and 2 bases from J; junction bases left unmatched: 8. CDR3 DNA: TGTGCCAGCAGTCCTTCCAGGGGGCCACAAGAGACCCAGTACTTC. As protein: CASSPSRGPQETQYF.

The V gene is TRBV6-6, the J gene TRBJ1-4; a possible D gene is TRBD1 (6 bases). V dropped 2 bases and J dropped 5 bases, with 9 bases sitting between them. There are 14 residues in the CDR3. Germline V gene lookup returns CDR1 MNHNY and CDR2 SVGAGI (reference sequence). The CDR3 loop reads CASSYPGQNEKLFF. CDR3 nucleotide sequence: TGTGCCAGCAGTTACCCCGGACAGAATGAAAAACTGTTTTTT.

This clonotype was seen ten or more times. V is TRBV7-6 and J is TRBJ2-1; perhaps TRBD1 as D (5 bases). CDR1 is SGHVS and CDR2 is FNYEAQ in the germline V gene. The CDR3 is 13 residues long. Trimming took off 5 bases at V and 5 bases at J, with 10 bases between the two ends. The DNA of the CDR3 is TGTGCCAGCAGCCTGGACACCAACAATGAGCAGTTCTTC. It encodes CASSLDTNNEQFF.

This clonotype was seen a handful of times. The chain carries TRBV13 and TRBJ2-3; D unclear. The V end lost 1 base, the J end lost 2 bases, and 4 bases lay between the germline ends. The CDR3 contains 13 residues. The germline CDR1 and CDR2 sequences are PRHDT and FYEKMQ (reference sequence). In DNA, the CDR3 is TGTGCCAGCAGCTTAGAGTCCACAGATACGCAGTATTTT. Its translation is CASSLESTDTQYF.

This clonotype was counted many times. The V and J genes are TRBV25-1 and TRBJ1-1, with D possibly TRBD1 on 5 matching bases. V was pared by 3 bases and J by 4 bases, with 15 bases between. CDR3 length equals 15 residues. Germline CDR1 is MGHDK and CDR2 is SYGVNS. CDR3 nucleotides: TGTGCCAGCAGTGAGCGGGGGAGAAGCGGCACTGAAGCTTTCTTT. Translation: CASSERGRSGTEAFF.

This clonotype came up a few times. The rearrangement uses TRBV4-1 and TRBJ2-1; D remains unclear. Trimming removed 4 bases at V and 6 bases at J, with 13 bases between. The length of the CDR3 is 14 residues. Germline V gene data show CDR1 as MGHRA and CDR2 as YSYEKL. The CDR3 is CASSRQSPGNEQFF. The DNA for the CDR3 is TGCGCCAGCAGCCGCCAGAGCCCGGGCAATGAGCAGTTCTTC.

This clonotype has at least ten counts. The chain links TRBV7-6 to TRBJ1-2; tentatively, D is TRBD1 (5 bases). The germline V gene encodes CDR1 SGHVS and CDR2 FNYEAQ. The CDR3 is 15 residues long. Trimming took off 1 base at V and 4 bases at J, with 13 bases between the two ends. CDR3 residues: CASSLDPGLVYGYTF. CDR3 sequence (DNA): TGTGCCAGCAGCTTAGATCCAGGGCTTGTCTATGGCTACACCTTC. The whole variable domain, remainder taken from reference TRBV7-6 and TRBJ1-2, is GAGVSQSPRYKVTKRGQDVALRCDPISGHVSLYWYRQALGQGPEFLTYFNYEAQQDKSGLPNDRFSAERPEGSISTLTIQRTEQRDSAMYRCASSLDPGLVYGYTFGSGTRLTVV.

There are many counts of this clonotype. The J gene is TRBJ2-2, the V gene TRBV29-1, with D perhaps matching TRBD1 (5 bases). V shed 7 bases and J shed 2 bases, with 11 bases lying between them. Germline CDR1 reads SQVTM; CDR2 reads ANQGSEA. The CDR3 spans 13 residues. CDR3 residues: CSAETENTGELFF. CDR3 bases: TGCAGCGCCGAGACAGAAAACACCGGGGAGCTGTTTTTT.

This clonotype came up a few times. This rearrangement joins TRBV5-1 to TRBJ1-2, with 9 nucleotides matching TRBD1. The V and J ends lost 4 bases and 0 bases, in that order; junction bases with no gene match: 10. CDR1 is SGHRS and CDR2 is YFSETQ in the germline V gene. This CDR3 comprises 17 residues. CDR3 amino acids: CASSIGQGNPANYGYTF. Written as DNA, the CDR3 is TGCGCCAGCAGCATCGGACAGGGGAATCCAGCTAACTATGGCTACACCTTC.

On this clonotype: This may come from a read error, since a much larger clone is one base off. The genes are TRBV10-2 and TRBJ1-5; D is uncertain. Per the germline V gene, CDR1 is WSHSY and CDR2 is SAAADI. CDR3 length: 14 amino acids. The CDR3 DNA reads TGCGCCAGCAGTGAGTCTACAGTCAATCTGCCCCAGCATTTT. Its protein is CASSESTVNLPQHF.

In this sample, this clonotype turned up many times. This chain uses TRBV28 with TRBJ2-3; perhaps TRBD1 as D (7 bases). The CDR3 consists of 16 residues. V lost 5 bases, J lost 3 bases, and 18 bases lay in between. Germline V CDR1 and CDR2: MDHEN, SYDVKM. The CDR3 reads CASSPQGAGGTDTQYF. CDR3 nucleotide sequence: TGTGCCAGCAGTCCCCAAGGGGCAGGGGGGACAGATACGCAGTATTTT.

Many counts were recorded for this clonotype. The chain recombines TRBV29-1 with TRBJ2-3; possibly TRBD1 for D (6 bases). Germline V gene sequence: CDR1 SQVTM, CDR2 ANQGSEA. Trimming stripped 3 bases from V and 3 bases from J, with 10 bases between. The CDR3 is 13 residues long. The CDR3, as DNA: TGCAGCGTTGATTCAGGGGCTACAGATACGCAGTATTTT. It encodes CSVDSGATDTQYF.

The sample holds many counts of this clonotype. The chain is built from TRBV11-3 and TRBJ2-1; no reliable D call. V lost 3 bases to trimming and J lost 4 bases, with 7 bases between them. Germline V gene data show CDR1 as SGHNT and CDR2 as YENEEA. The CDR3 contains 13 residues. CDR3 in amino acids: CASSFRRYNEQFF. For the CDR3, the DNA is TGTGCCAGCAGCTTTAGGCGATACAATGAGCAGTTCTTC.

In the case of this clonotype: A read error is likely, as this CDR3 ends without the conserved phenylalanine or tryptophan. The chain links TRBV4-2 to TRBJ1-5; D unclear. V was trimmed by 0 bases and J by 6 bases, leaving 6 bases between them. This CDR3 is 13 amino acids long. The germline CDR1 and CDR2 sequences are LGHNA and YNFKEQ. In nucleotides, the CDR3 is TGTGCCAGCAGCCAAGACTGGGGTCAGCCCCAGCATTGT. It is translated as CASSQDWGQPQHC.

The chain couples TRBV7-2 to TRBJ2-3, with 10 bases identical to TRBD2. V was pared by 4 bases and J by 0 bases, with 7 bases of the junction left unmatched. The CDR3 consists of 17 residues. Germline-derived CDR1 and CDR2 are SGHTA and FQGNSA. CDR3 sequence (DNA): TGTGCCAGCAGCTATTGGACTAGCGGTTACAGCACAGATACGCAGTATTTT. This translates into CASSYWTSGYSTDTQYF.

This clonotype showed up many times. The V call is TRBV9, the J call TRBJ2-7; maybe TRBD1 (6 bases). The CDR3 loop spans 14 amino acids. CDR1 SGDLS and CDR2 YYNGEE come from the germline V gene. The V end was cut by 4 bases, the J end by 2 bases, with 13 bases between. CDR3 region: CASSPSGTPYEQYV. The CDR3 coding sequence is TGTGCCAGCAGCCCCTCCGGGACACCCTACGAGCAGTACGTC.

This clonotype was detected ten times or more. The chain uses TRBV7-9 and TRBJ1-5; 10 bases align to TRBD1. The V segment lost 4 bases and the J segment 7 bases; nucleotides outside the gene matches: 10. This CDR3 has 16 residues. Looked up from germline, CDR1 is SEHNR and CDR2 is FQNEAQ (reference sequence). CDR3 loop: CASSSTGQGPEQPQHF. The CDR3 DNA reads TGTGCCAGCAGCTCGACGGGACAGGGGCCTGAGCAGCCCCAGCATTTT.

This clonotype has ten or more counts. CDR3 sequence (DNA): TGCGCCAGCAGCTTGGGGCTGGGGGATGGGGAAGATACGCAGTATTTT. Translated: CASSLGLGDGEDTQYF. The V gene is TRBV5-1, the J gene TRBJ2-3; D tentatively reads TRBD1 or TRBD2 (5 bases each). The CDR3 loop spans 16 amino acids. Germline V lookup: CDR1 SGHRS, CDR2 YFSETQ. Trimming shortened V by 0 bases and J by 5 bases, and 16 bases separated the two germline ends.

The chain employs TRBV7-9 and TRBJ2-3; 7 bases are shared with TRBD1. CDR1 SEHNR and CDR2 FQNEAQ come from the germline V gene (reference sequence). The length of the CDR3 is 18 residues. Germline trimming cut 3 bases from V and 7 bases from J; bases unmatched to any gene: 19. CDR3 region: CASSFPNSDRVLTYTQYF. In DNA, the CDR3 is TGTGCCAGCAGCTTCCCGAATTCCGACAGGGTTTTAACATATACGCAGTATTTT.

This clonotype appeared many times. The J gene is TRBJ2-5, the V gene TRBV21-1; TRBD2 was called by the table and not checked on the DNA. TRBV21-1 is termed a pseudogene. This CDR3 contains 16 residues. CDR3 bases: TGTGCCAGCAGCAAAGAGGAGGACCCGGGTGGCAAGACCCAGTACTTC. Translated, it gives CASSKEEDPGGKTQYF.

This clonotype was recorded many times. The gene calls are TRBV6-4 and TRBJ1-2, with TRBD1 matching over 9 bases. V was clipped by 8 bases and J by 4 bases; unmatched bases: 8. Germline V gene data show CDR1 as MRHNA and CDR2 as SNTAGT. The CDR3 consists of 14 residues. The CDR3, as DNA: TGTGCCAGCCCCGACAGGGGGGCGCGCTATGGCTACACCTTC. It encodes CASPDRGARYGYTF.

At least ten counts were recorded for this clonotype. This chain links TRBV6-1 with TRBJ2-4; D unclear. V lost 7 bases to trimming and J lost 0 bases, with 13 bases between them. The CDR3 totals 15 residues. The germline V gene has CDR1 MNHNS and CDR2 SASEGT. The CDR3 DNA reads TGTGCCAGCATCTATGCCCCACTAGCCAAAAACATTCAGTACTTC. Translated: CASIYAPLAKNIQYF.

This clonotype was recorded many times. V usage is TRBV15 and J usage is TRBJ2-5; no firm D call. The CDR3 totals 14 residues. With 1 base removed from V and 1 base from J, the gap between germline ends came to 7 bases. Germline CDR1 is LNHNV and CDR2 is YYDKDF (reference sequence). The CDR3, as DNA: TGTGCCACCAGCAGAGGCCTGAGCCAAGAGACCCAGTACTTC. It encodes CATSRGLSQETQYF.